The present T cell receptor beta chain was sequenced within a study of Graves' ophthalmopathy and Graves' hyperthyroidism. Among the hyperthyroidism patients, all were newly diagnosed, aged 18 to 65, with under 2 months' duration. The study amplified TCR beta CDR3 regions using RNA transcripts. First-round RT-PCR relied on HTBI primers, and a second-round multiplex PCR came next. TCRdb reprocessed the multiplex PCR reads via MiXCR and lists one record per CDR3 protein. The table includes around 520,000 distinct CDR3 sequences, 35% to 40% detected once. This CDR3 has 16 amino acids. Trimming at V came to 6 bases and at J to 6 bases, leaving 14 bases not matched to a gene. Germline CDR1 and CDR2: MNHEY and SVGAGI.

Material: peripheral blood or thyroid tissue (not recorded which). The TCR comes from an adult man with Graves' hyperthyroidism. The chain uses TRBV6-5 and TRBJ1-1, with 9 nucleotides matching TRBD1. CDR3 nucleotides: TGTGCCAGCAGCGCAGGACAGGGGATGAGAAGCTCTGAAGCTTTCTTT. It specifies CASSAGQGMRSSEAFF.